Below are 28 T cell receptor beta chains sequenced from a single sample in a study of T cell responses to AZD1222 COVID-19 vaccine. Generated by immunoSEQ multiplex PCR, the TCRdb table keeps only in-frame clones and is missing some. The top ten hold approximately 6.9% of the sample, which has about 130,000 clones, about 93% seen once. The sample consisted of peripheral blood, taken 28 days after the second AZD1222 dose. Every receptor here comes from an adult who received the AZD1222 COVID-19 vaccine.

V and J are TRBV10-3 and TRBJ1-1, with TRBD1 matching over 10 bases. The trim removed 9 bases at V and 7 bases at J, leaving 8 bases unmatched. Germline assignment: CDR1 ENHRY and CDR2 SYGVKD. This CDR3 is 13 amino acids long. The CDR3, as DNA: TGTGCCATAGCAGGGACAGGGGCAGGTGAAGCTTTCTTT. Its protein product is CAIAGTGAGEAFF.

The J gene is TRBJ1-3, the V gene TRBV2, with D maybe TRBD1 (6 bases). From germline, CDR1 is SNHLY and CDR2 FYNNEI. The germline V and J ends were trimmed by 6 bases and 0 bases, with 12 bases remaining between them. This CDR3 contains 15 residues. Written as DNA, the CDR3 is TGTGCCAGCAGGGTCGACAGGAGCTCTGGAAACACCATATATTTT. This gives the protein CASRVDRSSGNTIYF.

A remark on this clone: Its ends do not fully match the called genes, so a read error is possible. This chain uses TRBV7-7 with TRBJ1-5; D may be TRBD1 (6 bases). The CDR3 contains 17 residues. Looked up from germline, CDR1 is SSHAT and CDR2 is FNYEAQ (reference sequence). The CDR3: CASSSGTKNERNQPQHF. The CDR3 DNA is TGTGCTAGCAGCTCCGGGACAAAGAATGAGAGGAATCAGCCCCAGCATTTT.

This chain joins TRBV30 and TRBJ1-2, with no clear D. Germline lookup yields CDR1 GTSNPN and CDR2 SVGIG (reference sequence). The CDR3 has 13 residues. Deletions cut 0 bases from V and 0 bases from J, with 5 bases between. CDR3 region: CAWSVPANYGYTF. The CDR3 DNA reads TGTGCCTGGAGTGTTCCGGCTAACTATGGCTACACCTTC.

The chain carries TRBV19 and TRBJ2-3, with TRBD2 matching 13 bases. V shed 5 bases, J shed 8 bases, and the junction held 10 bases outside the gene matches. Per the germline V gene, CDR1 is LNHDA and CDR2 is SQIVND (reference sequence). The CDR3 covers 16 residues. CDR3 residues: CASSQTGTSGVGTQYF. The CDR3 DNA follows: TGTGCCAGTAGTCAAACCGGGACTAGCGGGGTGGGTACGCAGTATTTT.

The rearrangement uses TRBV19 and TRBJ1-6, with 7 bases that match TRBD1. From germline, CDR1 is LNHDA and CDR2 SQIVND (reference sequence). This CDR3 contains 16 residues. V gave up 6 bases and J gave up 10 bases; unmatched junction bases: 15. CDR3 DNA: TGTGCCAGTAGGGGGACAGTACGGGAGAAAAGCTCACCCCTCCACTTT. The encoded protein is CASRGTVREKSSPLHF.

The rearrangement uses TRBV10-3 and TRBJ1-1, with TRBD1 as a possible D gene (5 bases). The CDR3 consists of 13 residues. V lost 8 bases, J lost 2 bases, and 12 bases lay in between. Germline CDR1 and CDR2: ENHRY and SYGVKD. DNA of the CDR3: TGTGCCATCCAAACTCAGGGAAACACTGAAGCTTTCTTT. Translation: CAIQTQGNTEAFF.

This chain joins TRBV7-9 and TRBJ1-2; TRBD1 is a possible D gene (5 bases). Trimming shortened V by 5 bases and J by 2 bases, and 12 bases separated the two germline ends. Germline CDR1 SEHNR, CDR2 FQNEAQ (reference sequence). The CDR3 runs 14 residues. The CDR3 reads CASSPLGDNYGYTF. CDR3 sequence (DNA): TGTGCCAGCAGCCCGCTCGGGGACAACTATGGCTACACCTTC. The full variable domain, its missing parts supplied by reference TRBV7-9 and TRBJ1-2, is DTGVSQNPRHKITKRGQNVTFRCDPISEHNRLYWYRQTLGQGPEFLTYFQNEAQLEKSRLLSDRFSAERPKGSFSTLEIQRTEQGDSAMYLCASSPLGDNYGYTFGSGTRLTVV.

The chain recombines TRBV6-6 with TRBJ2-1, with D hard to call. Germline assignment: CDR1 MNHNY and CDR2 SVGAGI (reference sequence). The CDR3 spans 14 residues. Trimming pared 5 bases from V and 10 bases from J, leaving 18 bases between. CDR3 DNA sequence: TGTGCCAGCAGTCGCGACCTTAGCTTGAGGGAGCAGTTCTTC. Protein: CASSRDLSLREQFF.

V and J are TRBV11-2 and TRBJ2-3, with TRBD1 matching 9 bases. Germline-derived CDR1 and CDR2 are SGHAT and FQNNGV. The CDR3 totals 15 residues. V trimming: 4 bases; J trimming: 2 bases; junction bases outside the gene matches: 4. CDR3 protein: CASSSGTGNTDTQYF. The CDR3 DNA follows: TGTGCCAGCAGCTCCGGGACAGGGAACACAGATACGCAGTATTTT.

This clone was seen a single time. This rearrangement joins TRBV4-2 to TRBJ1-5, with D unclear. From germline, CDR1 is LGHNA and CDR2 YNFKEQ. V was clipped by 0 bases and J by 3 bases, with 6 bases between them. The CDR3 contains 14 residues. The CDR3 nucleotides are TGTGCCAGCAGCCAAGACTTCGTCAATCAGCCCCAGCATTTT. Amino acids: CASSQDFVNQPQHF.

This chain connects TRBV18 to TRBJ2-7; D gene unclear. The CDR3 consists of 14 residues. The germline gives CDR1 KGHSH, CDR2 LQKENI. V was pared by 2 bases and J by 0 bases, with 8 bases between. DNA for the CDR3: TGTGCCAGCTCACCATCCGCGGACTCCTACGAGCAGTACTTC. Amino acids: CASSPSADSYEQYF.

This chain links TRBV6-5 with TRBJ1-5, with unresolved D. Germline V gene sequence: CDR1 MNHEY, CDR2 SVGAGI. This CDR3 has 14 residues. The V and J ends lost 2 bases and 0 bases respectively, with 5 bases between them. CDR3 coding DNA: TGTGCCAGCAGTTACAGGAATAGCAATCAGCCCCAGCATTTT. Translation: CASSYRNSNQPQHF.

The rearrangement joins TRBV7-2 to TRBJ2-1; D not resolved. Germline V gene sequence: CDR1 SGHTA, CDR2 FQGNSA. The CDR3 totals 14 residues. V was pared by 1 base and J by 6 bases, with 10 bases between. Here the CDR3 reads CASSLEARRNEQFF. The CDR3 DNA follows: TGTGCCAGCAGCTTAGAGGCTAGGCGCAATGAGCAGTTCTTC.

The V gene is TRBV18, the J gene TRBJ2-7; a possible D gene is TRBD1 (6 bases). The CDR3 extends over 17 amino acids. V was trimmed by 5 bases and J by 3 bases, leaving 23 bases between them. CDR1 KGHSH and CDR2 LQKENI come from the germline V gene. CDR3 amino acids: CASSFVSPTGTYYEQYF. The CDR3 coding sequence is TGTGCCAGCTCATTTGTGTCCCCCACAGGGACCTACTACGAGCAGTACTTC.

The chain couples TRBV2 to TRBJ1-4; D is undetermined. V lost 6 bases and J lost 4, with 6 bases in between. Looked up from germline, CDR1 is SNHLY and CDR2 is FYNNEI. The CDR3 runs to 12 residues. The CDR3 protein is CASRGDNEKLFF. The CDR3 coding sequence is TGTGCCAGCAGGGGAGATAATGAAAAACTGTTTTTT. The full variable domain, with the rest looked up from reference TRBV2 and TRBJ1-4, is EPEVTQTPSHQVTQMGQEVILRCVPISNHLYFYWYRQILGQKVEFLVSFYNNEISEKSEIFDDQFSVERPDGSNFTLKIRSTKLEDSAMYFCASRGDNEKLFFGSGTQLSVL.

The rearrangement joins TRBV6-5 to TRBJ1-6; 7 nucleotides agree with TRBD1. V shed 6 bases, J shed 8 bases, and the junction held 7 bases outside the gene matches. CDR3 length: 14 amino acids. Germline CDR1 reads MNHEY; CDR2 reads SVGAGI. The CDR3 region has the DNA TGTGCCAGCAGCCTCCGGACAGGAGATTCACCCCTCCACTTT. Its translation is CASSLRTGDSPLHF.

CDR3 sequence: CASSILHRRASYGYTF. The CDR3 nucleotides are TGTGCCAGTAGTATCCTCCATCGACGGGCGTCCTATGGCTACACCTTC. The genes are TRBV19 and TRBJ1-2, with unresolved D. The CDR3 is 16 residues long. CDR1 LNHDA and CDR2 SQIVND come from the germline V gene (reference sequence). Trimming left V 3 bases short and J 4 bases short, with 18 bases between.

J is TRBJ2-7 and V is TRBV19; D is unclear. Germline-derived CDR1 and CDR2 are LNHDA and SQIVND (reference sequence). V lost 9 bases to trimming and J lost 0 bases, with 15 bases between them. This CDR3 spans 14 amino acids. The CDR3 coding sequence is TGTGCCAGCAATCAGGATTTATCCTCCTACGAGCAGTACTTC. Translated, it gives CASNQDLSSYEQYF.

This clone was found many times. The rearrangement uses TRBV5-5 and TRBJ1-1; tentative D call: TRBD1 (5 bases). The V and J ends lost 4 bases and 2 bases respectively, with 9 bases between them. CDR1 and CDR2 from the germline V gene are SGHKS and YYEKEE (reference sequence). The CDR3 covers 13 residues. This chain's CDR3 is CASSGTDNTEAFF. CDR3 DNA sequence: TGTGCCAGCAGCGGGACGGACAACACTGAAGCTTTCTTT. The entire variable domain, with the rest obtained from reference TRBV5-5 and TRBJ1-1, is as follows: DAGVTQSPTHLIKTRGQQVTLRCSPISGHKSVSWYQQVLGQGPQFIFQYYEKEERGRGNFPDRFSARQFPNYSSELNVNALLLGDSALYLCASSGTDNTEAFFGQGTRLTVV.

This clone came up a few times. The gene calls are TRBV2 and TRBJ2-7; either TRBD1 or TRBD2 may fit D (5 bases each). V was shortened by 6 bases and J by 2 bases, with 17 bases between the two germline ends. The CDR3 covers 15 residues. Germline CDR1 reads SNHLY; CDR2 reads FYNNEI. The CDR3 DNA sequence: TGTGCCAGCAGCGACGCTCCCCGAGGGGCCTACGAGCAGTACTTC. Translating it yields CASSDAPRGAYEQYF.

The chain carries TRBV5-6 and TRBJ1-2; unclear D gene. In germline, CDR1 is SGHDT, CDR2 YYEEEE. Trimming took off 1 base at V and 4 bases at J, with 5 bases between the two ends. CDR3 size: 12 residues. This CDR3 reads CASSLLLYGYTF. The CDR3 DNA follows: TGTGCCAGCAGCTTGCTCCTCTATGGCTACACCTTC.

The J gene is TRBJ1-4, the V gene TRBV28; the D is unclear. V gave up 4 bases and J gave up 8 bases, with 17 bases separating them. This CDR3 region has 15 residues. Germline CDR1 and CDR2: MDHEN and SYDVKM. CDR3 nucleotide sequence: TGTGCCAGCAGTTCCTCCCGGGCGCTGTCCGAAAAACTGTTTTTT. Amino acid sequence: CASSSSRALSEKLFF.

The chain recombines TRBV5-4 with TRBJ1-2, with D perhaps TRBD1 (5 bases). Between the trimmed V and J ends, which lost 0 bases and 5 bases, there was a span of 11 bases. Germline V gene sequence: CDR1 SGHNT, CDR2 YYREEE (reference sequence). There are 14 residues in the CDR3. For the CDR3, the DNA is TGTGCCAGCAGCTTGGTGGGCAGGGCGTATGGCTACACCTTC. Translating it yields CASSLVGRAYGYTF.

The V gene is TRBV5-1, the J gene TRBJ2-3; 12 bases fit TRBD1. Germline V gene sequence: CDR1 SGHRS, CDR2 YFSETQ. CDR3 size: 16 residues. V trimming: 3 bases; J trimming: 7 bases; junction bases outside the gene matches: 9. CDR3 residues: CASSSAGTGGINTQYF. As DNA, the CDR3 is TGCGCCAGCAGCTCCGCCGGGACAGGGGGCATAAATACGCAGTATTTT.

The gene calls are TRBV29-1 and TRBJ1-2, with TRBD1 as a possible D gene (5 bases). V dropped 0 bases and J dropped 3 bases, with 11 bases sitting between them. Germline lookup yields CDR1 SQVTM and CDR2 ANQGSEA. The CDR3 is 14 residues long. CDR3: CSVEDGKGYYGYTF. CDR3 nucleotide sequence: TGCAGCGTTGAAGATGGAAAGGGGTACTATGGCTACACCTTC.

In DNA, the CDR3 is TGTGCCAGCAGCGTCGGACAGGGGTTTAGCCAGCCCCAGCATTTT. Its translation: CASSVGQGFSQPQHF. The chain joins TRBV9 to TRBJ1-5, with 9 positions matching TRBD1. Unmatched junction bases numbered 7, after V lost 2 bases and J lost 7 bases. The germline gives CDR1 SGDLS, CDR2 YYNGEE. There are 15 residues in the CDR3. The full variable domain, completed using reference TRBV9 and TRBJ1-5, is DSGVTQTPKHLITATGQRVTLRCSPRSGDLSVYWYQQSLDQGLQFLIQYYNGEERAKGNILERFSAQQFPDLHSELNLSSLELGDSALYFCASSVGQGFSQPQHFGDGTRLSIL.

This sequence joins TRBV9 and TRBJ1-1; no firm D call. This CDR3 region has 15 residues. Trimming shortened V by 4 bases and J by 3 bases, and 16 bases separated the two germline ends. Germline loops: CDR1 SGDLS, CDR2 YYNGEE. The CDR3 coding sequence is TGTGCCAGCAGCTCCATGACTCTGATGGACACTGAAGCTTTCTTT. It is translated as CASSSMTLMDTEAFF.